The rows below give T cell receptor beta chains drawn from one sample of a study of blood T cells in healthy people across ages. Each CDR3 protein gets one entry after TCRdb re-called the 5' RACE reads with MiXCR. The sample includes 1,800,000 or so distinct CDR3 sequences, about two fifths seen only once; the top ten take roughly 23%. The specimen sequenced was blood. The receptors here all came from a human donor in good health. Both conserved end residues are part of each CDR3. A D gene is named only where the DNA matches it firmly. A row's size may be missing; if present it is once, few, many or a size class.

v_call: TRBV7-2
j_call: TRBJ2-1
cdr3_length: 15
clone_size: few
d_call: TRBD2
cdr3_nt: TGTGCCAGCAGCTTTAGCGGGGGGGGTCGCGATGAGCAGTTCTTC
cdr3_aa: CASSFSGGGRDEQFF

v_call: TRBV20-1
j_call: TRBJ2-3
cdr3_length: 13
clone_size: .
d_call: .
cdr3_nt: TGCAGTGCCAGGGGTACCTACACAGATACGCAGTATTTT
cdr3_aa: CSARGTYTDTQYF

v_call: TRBV7-9
j_call: TRBJ2-7
cdr3_length: 15
clone_size: .
d_call: TRBD1
cdr3_nt: TGTGCCAGCAGCCTAAGACAGGGCATATCCTACGAGCAGTACTTC
cdr3_aa: CASSLRQGISYEQYF

v_call: TRBV7-8
j_call: TRBJ1-2
cdr3_length: 13
clone_size: .
d_call: TRBD1
cdr3_nt: TGTGCCAGCAGCCAACTCAGGGGGGTTGGCTACACCTTC
cdr3_aa: CASSQLRGVGYTF

v_call: TRBV7-2
j_call: TRBJ2-5
cdr3_length: 16
clone_size: few
d_call: .
cdr3_nt: TGTGCCAGCAGCTTAGAGGGACTCCACCTTCCGGAGACCCAGTACTTC
cdr3_aa: CASSLEGLHLPETQYF

v_call: TRBV4-3
j_call: TRBJ2-7
cdr3_length: 14
clone_size: few
d_call: .
cdr3_nt: TGCGCCAGCAGCCAAGAGTGGGCCGGCGACGAGCAGTACTTC
cdr3_aa: CASSQEWAGDEQYF

v_call: TRBV10-3
j_call: TRBJ2-1
cdr3_length: 15
clone_size: .
d_call: TRBD2
cdr3_nt: TGTGCCATCAGGGGACTAGCAGACACTGGCAATGAGCAGTTCTTC
cdr3_aa: CAIRGLADTGNEQFF

v_call: TRBV4-2
j_call: TRBJ2-3
cdr3_length: 14
clone_size: few
d_call: .
cdr3_nt: TGTGCCAGCAGCCAGGGACTCTTCACAGATACGCAGTATTTT
cdr3_aa: CASSQGLFTDTQYF

v_call: TRBV4-2
j_call: TRBJ1-2
cdr3_length: 14
clone_size: many
d_call: .
cdr3_nt: TGTGCCAGCAGCCAAGAGGGCCGTCCGCAGGGCTACACCTTC
cdr3_aa: CASSQEGRPQGYTF

v_call: TRBV24-1
j_call: TRBJ2-5
cdr3_length: 12
clone_size: .
d_call: .
cdr3_nt: TGTGCCGCCAGTGACTACCTAAGTGAGCAGTACTTC
cdr3_aa: CAASDYLSEQYF

v_call: TRBV4-3
j_call: TRBJ2-5
cdr3_length: 18
clone_size: .
d_call: .
cdr3_nt: TGCGCCAGCAGCCAAGAAGGGGGAAAGGGACGGCACCAAGAGACCCAGTACTTC
cdr3_aa: CASSQEGGKGRHQETQYF

v_call: TRBV3-1
j_call: TRBJ2-5
cdr3_length: 14
clone_size: few
d_call: .
cdr3_nt: TGTGCCAGCAGCCAAAAACAGTACCAAGAGACCCAGTACTTC
cdr3_aa: CASSQKQYQETQYF

v_call: TRBV27
j_call: TRBJ2-1
cdr3_length: 14
clone_size: .
d_call: .
cdr3_nt: TGTACCAGCAGTTTCGAAGCCAGGTCAAGTGAGCAGTTCTTC
cdr3_aa: CTSSFEARSSEQFF

v_call: TRBV10-3
j_call: TRBJ1-1
cdr3_length: 15
clone_size: once
d_call: .
cdr3_nt: TGTGCCATCAGTGATTTGAATAAACAGAACACTGAAGCTTTCTTT
cdr3_aa: CAISDLNKQNTEAFF

v_call: TRBV12-3/TRBV12-4
j_call: TRBJ2-4
cdr3_length: 17
clone_size: .
d_call: TRBD2
cdr3_nt: TGTGCCAGCAGCGACCACAGCGGGGGGTCAGGGAAAAACATTCAGTACTTC
cdr3_aa: CASSDHSGGSGKNIQYF

v_call: TRBV4-3
j_call: TRBJ2-7
cdr3_length: 15
clone_size: .
d_call: TRBD2
cdr3_nt: TGCGCCAGCAGCCAAGATCAGGGAGGGCACTACGAGCAGTACTTC
cdr3_aa: CASSQDQGGHYEQYF

v_call: TRBV29-1
j_call: TRBJ2-2
cdr3_length: 14
clone_size: few
d_call: .
cdr3_nt: TGCAGCGTGGCGAAGTCGGTGGGAACCGGGGAGCTGTTTTTT
cdr3_aa: CSVAKSVGTGELFF

v_call: TRBV7-9
j_call: TRBJ1-2
cdr3_length: 16
clone_size: .
d_call: TRBD1
cdr3_nt: TGTGCCAGCAGCCCACCTGGGGCAGGGGGTAACTATGGCTACACCTTC
cdr3_aa: CASSPPGAGGNYGYTF

v_call: TRBV7-2
j_call: TRBJ2-3
cdr3_length: 14
clone_size: .
d_call: .
cdr3_nt: TGTGCCAGCAGTATCCGCCAGGGGCCTCCAACGCAGTATTTT
cdr3_aa: CASSIRQGPPTQYF

v_call: TRBV29-1
j_call: TRBJ2-7
cdr3_length: 16
clone_size: once
d_call: TRBD1
cdr3_nt: TGCAGCGTTGAATCTAGGGGACAGGGGAATGGTTACGAGCAGTACTTC
cdr3_aa: CSVESRGQGNGYEQYF

v_call: TRBV15
j_call: TRBJ2-1
cdr3_length: 14
clone_size: .
d_call: .
cdr3_nt: TGTGCCACCAGCAAAGACAGGGCGGGGAATGAGCAGTTCTTC
cdr3_aa: CATSKDRAGNEQFF

v_call: TRBV20-1
j_call: TRBJ1-2
cdr3_length: 14
clone_size: few
d_call: .
cdr3_nt: TGCAGTGCTAGAGATATTCCGAAAGACTATGGCTACACCTTC
cdr3_aa: CSARDIPKDYGYTF

v_call: TRBV29-1
j_call: TRBJ1-2
cdr3_length: 13
clone_size: .
d_call: .
cdr3_nt: TGCAGCGTTGAAGACAGGGCCAGAGATGGCTACACCTTC
cdr3_aa: CSVEDRARDGYTF

v_call: TRBV20-1
j_call: TRBJ2-3
cdr3_length: 14
clone_size: once
d_call: .
cdr3_nt: TGCAGTGCTCCCCAACAGCGAATCTCAGATACGCAGTATTTT
cdr3_aa: CSAPQQRISDTQYF

v_call: TRBV12-3/TRBV12-4
j_call: TRBJ1-6
cdr3_length: 12
clone_size: .
d_call: TRBD1
cdr3_nt: TGTGCCAGCAGTCGTACAGGGGCACCCCTCCACTTT
cdr3_aa: CASSRTGAPLHF

v_call: TRBV7-9
j_call: TRBJ2-1
cdr3_length: 15
clone_size: few
d_call: TRBD2
cdr3_nt: TGTGCCAGCAGCCCTACCGGGACTAGGTACAATGAGCAGTTCTTC
cdr3_aa: CASSPTGTRYNEQFF

v_call: TRBV29-1
j_call: TRBJ2-3
cdr3_length: 14
clone_size: few
d_call: .
cdr3_nt: TGCAGCGTTGAACTAGGCAGACAGACAGATACGCAGTATTTT
cdr3_aa: CSVELGRQTDTQYF

v_call: TRBV27
j_call: TRBJ2-7
cdr3_length: 14
clone_size: .
d_call: .
cdr3_nt: TGTGCCAGCAGTTTCGGGGCCGCATCCTACGAGCAGTACTTC
cdr3_aa: CASSFGAASYEQYF

v_call: TRBV14
j_call: TRBJ2-7
cdr3_length: 16
clone_size: .
d_call: .
cdr3_nt: TGTGCCAGCAGCCAAGATCATGGTGCAGGGATGTACGAGCAGTACTTC
cdr3_aa: CASSQDHGAGMYEQYF

v_call: TRBV21-1
j_call: TRBJ1-4
cdr3_length: 15
clone_size: .
d_call: .
cdr3_nt: TGTGCCATTCCAGGCTACGGTACAACTAATGAAAAACTGTTTTTT
cdr3_aa: CAIPGYGTTNEKLFF

v_call: TRBV6-5
j_call: TRBJ2-7
cdr3_length: 13
clone_size: .
d_call: .
cdr3_nt: TGTGCCAGCGGGTCAATGGGGTCCTACGAGCAGTACTTC
cdr3_aa: CASGSMGSYEQYF

v_call: TRBV7-2
j_call: TRBJ2-1
cdr3_length: 14
clone_size: .
d_call: TRBD1
cdr3_nt: TGTGCCAGCAGCTCCCAGGACAGGGTTGTTGAGCAGTTCTTC
cdr3_aa: CASSSQDRVVEQFF

v_call: TRBV5-1
j_call: TRBJ1-4
cdr3_length: 17
clone_size: .
d_call: TRBD1
cdr3_nt: TGCGCCAGCAGCCCCCGACAGGGGCCCGCAACTAATGAAAAACTGTTTTTT
cdr3_aa: CASSPRQGPATNEKLFF

v_call: TRBV14
j_call: TRBJ2-3
cdr3_length: 14
clone_size: .
d_call: TRBD2
cdr3_nt: TGTGCCAGCAGCCGAGGCGGGGGTGAAGATACGCAGTATTTT
cdr3_aa: CASSRGGGEDTQYF

v_call: TRBV15
j_call: TRBJ2-5
cdr3_length: 15
clone_size: few
d_call: .
cdr3_nt: TGTGCCACCAGCGGGGCGTTAGGCCGGCTTGAGACCCAGTACTTC
cdr3_aa: CATSGALGRLETQYF

v_call: TRBV29-1
j_call: TRBJ2-5
cdr3_length: 16
clone_size: many
d_call: TRBD1
cdr3_nt: TGCAGCGTACCATCCATAGGGACAGCTGTCCAAGAGACCCAGTACTTC
cdr3_aa: CSVPSIGTAVQETQYF

v_call: TRBV20-1
j_call: TRBJ1-4
cdr3_length: 10
clone_size: .
d_call: .
cdr3_nt: TGCAGTGCTTTGGAAGAAAAACTGTTTTTT
cdr3_aa: CSALEEKLFF

v_call: TRBV29-1
j_call: TRBJ1-2
cdr3_length: 14
clone_size: few
d_call: .
cdr3_nt: TGCAGCGTGGCGCCAATAACGGGTACCTATGGCTACACCTTC
cdr3_aa: CSVAPITGTYGYTF

v_call: TRBV7-2
j_call: TRBJ2-5
cdr3_length: 15
clone_size: many
d_call: .
cdr3_nt: TGTGCCAGCAGCTTAAAGGGCACTTTTCATTGGACCCAGTACTTC
cdr3_aa: CASSLKGTFHWTQYF

v_call: TRBV7-9
j_call: TRBJ1-4
cdr3_length: 15
clone_size: .
d_call: .
cdr3_nt: TGTGCCAGCAGCTTATCAAGACTTACTAATGAAAAACTGTTTTTT
cdr3_aa: CASSLSRLTNEKLFF

v_call: TRBV10-3
j_call: TRBJ1-2
cdr3_length: 14
clone_size: few
d_call: .
cdr3_nt: TGTGCCATCAGTGATCCTGGAGGGGCTGGAGGCTACACCTTC
cdr3_aa: CAISDPGGAGGYTF

v_call: TRBV5-1
j_call: TRBJ2-5
cdr3_length: 14
clone_size: few
d_call: .
cdr3_nt: TGCGCCAGCACCGATCAGGGGTCGGGAGAGACCCAGTACTTC
cdr3_aa: CASTDQGSGETQYF

v_call: TRBV12-3/TRBV12-4
j_call: TRBJ1-5
cdr3_length: 14
clone_size: few
d_call: TRBD1
cdr3_nt: TGTGCCAGCAGTTTAGTGACAGGGGAACAGCCCCAGCATTTT
cdr3_aa: CASSLVTGEQPQHF

v_call: TRBV20-1
j_call: TRBJ2-1
cdr3_length: 14
clone_size: .
d_call: .
cdr3_nt: TGCAGTGCTAGATCCCCATGGTCCTACAATGAGCAGTTCTTC
cdr3_aa: CSARSPWSYNEQFF

v_call: TRBV2
j_call: TRBJ2-7
cdr3_length: 15
clone_size: few
d_call: TRBD2
cdr3_nt: TGTGCCAGCAGTATAACCGGGACTAGGTCCAACGAGCAGTACTTC
cdr3_aa: CASSITGTRSNEQYF

v_call: TRBV14
j_call: TRBJ2-1
cdr3_length: 16
clone_size: .
d_call: TRBD1
cdr3_nt: TGTGCCAGCAGCCTGACAGGGCCGAGCTCCTACAATGAGCGGTTCTTC
cdr3_aa: CASSLTGPSSYNERFF

v_call: TRBV7-8
j_call: TRBJ2-4
cdr3_length: 16
clone_size: .
d_call: .
cdr3_nt: TGTGCCAGCAGCTTAGGCCTCGGAGTAGCCAAAAACATTCAGTACTTC
cdr3_aa: CASSLGLGVAKNIQYF

v_call: TRBV6-2/TRBV6-3
j_call: TRBJ1-2
cdr3_length: 15
clone_size: few
d_call: .
cdr3_nt: TGTGCCAGCAGTTACGCTTCCGTCAGAGGGAATGGCTACACCTTC
cdr3_aa: CASSYASVRGNGYTF

v_call: TRBV28
j_call: TRBJ2-3
cdr3_length: 15
clone_size: few
d_call: TRBD1
cdr3_nt: TGTGCCAGCAGCCGGAGGACAGGGTACGCAGATACGCAGTATTTT
cdr3_aa: CASSRRTGYADTQYF

v_call: TRBV4-3
j_call: TRBJ2-7
cdr3_length: 15
clone_size: .
d_call: TRBD1
cdr3_nt: TGCGCCAGCAGCCAAGGGGACAGGGGACCCTACGAGCAGTACTTC
cdr3_aa: CASSQGDRGPYEQYF

v_call: TRBV20-1
j_call: TRBJ2-1
cdr3_length: 12
clone_size: .
d_call: .
cdr3_nt: TGCAGTGCTCTGGACTACTCCTACGAGCAGTTCTTC
cdr3_aa: CSALDYSYEQFF

v_call: TRBV28
j_call: TRBJ1-4
cdr3_length: 16
clone_size: .
d_call: TRBD1
cdr3_nt: TGTGCCAGCAACATTGGAGGGGGACAGAATAATGAAAAACTGTTTTTT
cdr3_aa: CASNIGGGQNNEKLFF

v_call: TRBV18
j_call: TRBJ1-2
cdr3_length: 18
clone_size: .
d_call: .
cdr3_nt: TGTGCCAGCTCACCGAAAAGGATGGAGGGAAGTGCTAACTATGGCTACACCTTC
cdr3_aa: CASSPKRMEGSANYGYTF

v_call: TRBV5-1
j_call: TRBJ1-3
cdr3_length: 16
clone_size: once
d_call: TRBD1
cdr3_nt: TGCGCCAGCAGCGCCTCCGGGACAGGCTCTGGAAACACCATATATTTT
cdr3_aa: CASSASGTGSGNTIYF

v_call: TRBV5-6
j_call: TRBJ2-7
cdr3_length: 16
clone_size: few
d_call: .
cdr3_nt: TGTGCCAGCAGCTTGGGTGGTCCGACAGCCTCCTACGAGCAGTACTTC
cdr3_aa: CASSLGGPTASYEQYF